Listed here are 17 T cell receptor beta chains from one sample, sequenced in a study of OX40 agonist ivuxolimab in advanced cancers. The method was the immunoSEQ multiplex PCR assay. What TCRdb holds here is the immuneACCESS table cut down to in-frame rearrangements. Part of the clones is not present; checked against another copy, under half of the missing clones reflect an unresolved V gene, and the others are unexplained. The sample table lists roughly 12,000 clones, approximately 75% of them with a count of one. The ten largest clones represent around 28% of the sample. The sequencing used CD4+ or CD8+ T cells sorted from blood, collected in a trial of the OX40 agonist ivuxolimab. The receptors originated from an adult with an advanced solid tumor such as melanoma, head and neck, liver or kidney cancer.

V is TRBV2 and J is TRBJ2-4, with D possibly TRBD1 on 6 matching bases. Deletions cut 5 bases from V and 1 base from J, with 12 bases between. The germline CDR1 and CDR2 sequences are SNHLY and FYNNEI. CDR3 length equals 15 residues. CDR3 in amino acids: CASSYRAGAKNIQYF. As DNA, the CDR3 is TGTGCCAGCAGTTACAGGGCTGGGGCCAAAAACATTCAGTACTTC.

The rearrangement joins TRBV9 to TRBJ2-5, with D uncertain. The V end lost 4 bases, the J end lost 2 bases, and 9 bases lay between the germline ends. The CDR3 loop spans 13 amino acids. Germline V lookup: CDR1 SGDLS, CDR2 YYNGEE. CDR3 nucleotides: TGTGCCAGCAGCAGAAGGGCTCAAGAGACCCAGTACTTC. Protein product: CASSRRAQETQYF.

V usage is TRBV27 and J usage is TRBJ2-7; 7 positions match TRBD1. There are 17 residues in the CDR3. Germline trimming cut 5 bases from V and 3 bases from J; bases unmatched to any gene: 16. Germline V lookup: CDR1 MNHEY, CDR2 SMNVEV (reference sequence). CDR3 sequence reads: CASSPQHRQGLDYEQYF. DNA for the CDR3: TGTGCCAGCAGTCCCCAACATCGACAGGGTTTGGACTACGAGCAGTACTTC.

The V gene is TRBV9, the J gene TRBJ1-1; D gene ambiguous. Germline values: CDR1 SGDLS, CDR2 YYNGEE. V was shortened by 0 bases and J by 2 bases, with 5 bases between the two germline ends. The CDR3 extends over 13 amino acids. The CDR3 nucleotides read TGTGCCAGCAGCGTAGCTGATAACACTGAAGCTTTCTTT. It specifies CASSVADNTEAFF.

J is TRBJ2-3 and V is TRBV2; perhaps TRBD2 as D (5 bases). The CDR3 length is 14 residues. V gave up 5 bases and J gave up 0 bases, with 9 bases separating them. The germline CDR1 and CDR2 sequences are SNHLY and FYNNEI. The CDR3 DNA reads as TGTGCCAGCAGTTCCTGGACTAGCACAGATACGCAGTATTTT. Translation: CASSSWTSTDTQYF.

The chain is built from TRBV19 and TRBJ2-1; D is ambiguous. The V gene lost 7 bases and the J gene lost 3 bases, with 10 bases spanning the gap. The length of the CDR3 is 13 residues. CDR1 and CDR2 (germline): LNHDA, SQIVND (reference sequence). CDR3 loop: CASNNGLYNEQFF. The DNA of the CDR3 is TGTGCCAGTAACAATGGCCTCTACAATGAGCAGTTCTTC.

The chain recombines TRBV12-1 with TRBJ1-4. TRBV12-1 is assigned pseudogene status. The CDR3 contains 13 residues. CDR3 region: CASALRVVEKLFF. CDR3 nucleotides: TGTGCCAGCGCCTTACGAGTCGTAGAAAAACTGTTTTTT.

The chain is built from TRBV27 and TRBJ2-3; 9 bases map to TRBD1. Trimming took 7 bases from V and 6 from J; bases not matched to a gene: 11. The CDR3 has 15 residues. Germline CDR1 is MNHEY and CDR2 is SMNVEV (reference sequence). CDR3: CASTRGGQGWDTQYF. The CDR3 region has the DNA TGTGCCAGCACCCGAGGGGGACAGGGCTGGGATACGCAGTATTTT.

The gene calls are TRBV29-1 and TRBJ2-1; 7 bases match TRBD2. The length of the CDR3 is 13 residues. Losses at the gene ends were 4 bases for V and 1 base for J; bases not matched to a gene: 1. The germline V gene has CDR1 SQVTM and CDR2 ANQGSEA. CDR3 bases: TGCAGCGTTGCGCGGGAGTCCTACAATGAGCAGTTCTTC. Encoded protein: CSVARESYNEQFF.

This clone has a handful of counts. The chain links TRBV10-3 to TRBJ2-7, with TRBD2 matching over 10 bases. Per germline, CDR1 ENHRY and CDR2 SYGVKD. The length of the CDR3 is 14 residues. Trimming cost V 5 bases and J 2 bases; bases outside gene matches: 3. CDR3 amino acids: CAISFSGGAYEQYF. CDR3 in DNA: TGTGCCATCAGTTTCAGCGGGGGGGCCTACGAGCAGTACTTC.

This clone appeared a single time. This chain links TRBV5-4 with TRBJ2-3; no reliable D call. V was pared by 4 bases and J by 4 bases, with 16 bases between. CDR3 length equals 15 residues. Germline loops: CDR1 SGHNT, CDR2 YYREEE (reference sequence). For the CDR3, the DNA is TGTGCCAGCAGCATTGATGGCCCCCGGCCAGATACGCAGTATTTT. Its translation: CASSIDGPRPDTQYF.

The CDR3 sequence: CASSLLPGRRTGELFF. The CDR3 DNA sequence: TGTGCCAGCAGCCTGCTGCCGGGACGTCGTACCGGGGAGCTGTTTTTT. The rearrangement links TRBV14 to TRBJ2-2; D may be TRBD1 or TRBD2 (5 bases each). The germline CDR1 and CDR2 sequences are SGHDN and FVKESK. The CDR3 totals 16 residues. Trimming took off 4 bases at V and 5 bases at J, with 17 bases between the two ends.

The V and J genes are TRBV7-9 and TRBJ1-2; no firm D call. The CDR3 extends over 13 amino acids. Germline lookup yields CDR1 SEHNR and CDR2 FQNEAQ (reference sequence). V lost 4 bases and J 1 base, leaving 7 bases between the germline ends. The CDR3 DNA sequence: TGTGCCAGCAGCTGGGATATTAACTATGGCTACACCTTC. Protein: CASSWDINYGYTF.

V and J are TRBV28 and TRBJ1-1; 8 bases align to TRBD1. V shed 10 bases, J shed 1 base, and the junction held 11 bases outside the gene matches. The CDR3 is 15 residues long. Germline assignment: CDR1 MDHEN and CDR2 SYDVKM. The CDR3 loop is CATREDRAGNTEAFF. The CDR3, as DNA: TGTGCCACCAGAGAGGACAGGGCGGGGAACACTGAAGCTTTCTTT.

V and J are TRBV4-3 and TRBJ2-5; no definite D call. V was shortened by 2 bases and J by 0 bases, with 10 bases between the two germline ends. Per the germline V gene, CDR1 is LGHNA and CDR2 is YSLEER. CDR3 length equals 15 residues. The CDR3 DNA follows: TGCGCCAGCAGCCAAACGACAAGGTACCAAGAGACCCAGTACTTC. It yields the protein CASSQTTRYQETQYF.

The genes are TRBV2 and TRBJ2-7; 8 bases align to TRBD2. Trimming at V came to 7 bases and at J to 2 bases, leaving 13 bases not matched to a gene. Looked up from germline, CDR1 is SNHLY and CDR2 is FYNNEI. The CDR3 covers 16 residues. The CDR3 DNA follows: TGTGCCAGCAAGGGACTAGACGACCGAAACCCCTACGAGCAGTACTTC. It is translated as CASKGLDDRNPYEQYF.

The chain has TRBV7-9 and TRBJ1-2; 9 bases map to TRBD1. The length of the CDR3 is 15 residues. The V gene end was trimmed by 5 bases and the J gene end by 8 bases; junction bases not matched to a gene: 12. Germline CDR1 reads SEHNR; CDR2 reads FQNEAQ (reference sequence). The CDR3 spells CASSSEQGATFGYTF. CDR3 coding DNA: TGTGCCAGCAGCAGCGAACAGGGGGCGACGTTCGGCTACACCTTC. The full variable domain, with the rest looked up from reference TRBV7-9 and TRBJ1-2, is DTGVSQNPRHKITKRGQNVTFRCDPISEHNRLYWYRQTLGQGPEFLTYFQNEAQLEKSRLLSDRFSAERPKGSFSTLEIQRTEQGDSAMYLCASSSEQGATFGYTFGSGTRLTVV.